These 29 T cell receptor beta chains were sequenced from one sample in a study of T cells in Graves' hyperthyroidism and ophthalmopathy (dated by TCRdb to between 2018 and 2021). Library preparation used multiplex PCR. Sequencing instrument: Illumina HiSeq 2000. The TCR beta CDR3 regions were amplified from the RNA transcripts. A first-round RT-PCR of the TCR CDR3 used the HTBI primer set with the Qiagen OneStep RT-PCR kit. TCRdb passed the public sequencing reads through fastp at Q25 and MiXCR, retaining productive beta sequences. Rows with one shared CDR3 protein collapse into an entry with the most common genes and DNA. The sample yields around 620,000 distinct CDR3 sequences; 14% were counted once. The ten largest clones add up to roughly 7.1% of the sample. The specimen was blood. These receptors were taken from a woman aged 18-35 years with Graves' ophthalmopathy.

The gene calls are TRBV18 and TRBJ2-5; D may be TRBD1 or TRBD2 (6 bases each). The ends were cut back, 3 bases at V and 2 bases at J, with 16 bases in the middle. The CDR3 sequence is 16 residues long. The germline CDR1 and CDR2 sequences are KGHSH and LQKENI. CDR3 loop: CASSPPGGGVQETQYF. The DNA of the CDR3 is TGTGCCAGCTCACCTCCCGGGGGCGGAGTGCAAGAGACCCAGTACTTC.

This clonotype was counted between two and nine times. This sequence joins TRBV9 and TRBJ1-4; D remains ambiguous. The CDR3 contains 15 residues. V lost 0 bases and J 4 bases, leaving 10 bases between the germline ends. In germline, CDR1 is SGDLS, CDR2 YYNGEE. CDR3 amino acids: CASSVGLWNNEKLFF. The DNA of the CDR3 is TGTGCCAGCAGCGTAGGGCTATGGAATAATGAAAAACTGTTTTTT.

This clonotype was picked up a small number of times. This sequence joins TRBV20-1 and TRBJ2-2, with 7 bases fitting TRBD2. The CDR3 extends over 12 amino acids. Germline-derived CDR1 and CDR2 are DFQATT and SNEGSKA (reference sequence). Trimming removed 2 bases from V and 6 bases from J; junction bases left unmatched: 0. CDR3 protein: CSARRGAGELFF. CDR3 in DNA: TGCAGTGCTAGACGGGGGGCCGGGGAGCTGTTTTTT.

The V gene is TRBV20-1, the J gene TRBJ2-7; 12 bases agree with TRBD2. The germline gives CDR1 DFQATT, CDR2 SNEGSKA (reference sequence). This CDR3 spans 15 amino acids. The V and J ends lost 5 bases and 4 bases, in that order; junction bases with no gene match: 9. The CDR3 nucleotides are TGCAGTGCTCAGAGTACTAGCGGGAGGACATACGAGCAGTACTTC. Translation: CSAQSTSGRTYEQYF.

In this sample, this clonotype turned up many times. This chain uses TRBV5-1 with TRBJ2-2; maybe TRBD1 (6 bases). This CDR3 comprises 16 residues. Germline CDR1 and CDR2: SGHRS and YFSETQ. V was trimmed by 0 bases and J by 1 base, leaving 10 bases between them. The CDR3 loop reads CASSLVRTENTGELFF. The CDR3 nucleotides read TGCGCCAGCAGCTTGGTGCGGACAGAGAACACCGGGGAGCTGTTTTTT.

The V gene is TRBV16, the J gene TRBJ1-5; the D gene is possibly TRBD1 (5 bases). V lost 0 bases to trimming and J lost 3 bases, with 9 bases between them. Germline CDR1 reads KGHSY; CDR2 reads FQNENV. This CDR3 comprises 15 residues. The CDR3 protein is CASSQSGQLNQPQHF. For the CDR3, the DNA is TGTGCCAGCAGCCAATCGGGGCAGCTCAATCAGCCCCAGCATTTT.

This clonotype has only a few counts. The chain carries TRBV7-9 and TRBJ1-5; weak D call: TRBD1 (5 bases). The V and J ends lost 5 bases and 3 bases respectively, with 8 bases between them. CDR1 is SEHNR, CDR2 FQNEAQ, per germline (reference sequence). This CDR3 spans 13 amino acids. The CDR3: CASSMTVNQPQHF. CDR3 in DNA: TGTGCCAGCAGCATGACAGTCAATCAGCCCCAGCATTTT.

This clonotype has ten or more counts. The chain uses TRBV7-3 and TRBJ2-3; D ambiguous. V was shortened by 3 bases and J by 5 bases, with 12 bases between the two germline ends. Per the germline V gene, CDR1 is SGHTA and CDR2 is FQGTGA. CDR3 length: 14 residues. CDR3 nucleotides: TGTGCCAGCAGCTTCTCGTCTCTGGGAGATACGCAGTATTTT. This codes for CASSFSSLGDTQYF.

This clonotype was counted ten times or more. The J gene is TRBJ2-1, the V gene TRBV3-1, with D maybe TRBD2 (6 bases). Germline V gene lookup returns CDR1 LGHDT and CDR2 YNNKEL (reference sequence). The CDR3 extends over 15 amino acids. The germline V and J ends were trimmed by 0 bases and 3 bases, with 9 bases remaining between them. CDR3 sequence (DNA): TGTGCCAGCAGCCAAGAGATTAGCGGCTACAATGAGCAGTTCTTC. Translation: CASSQEISGYNEQFF.

V gene TRBV18 combines with J gene TRBJ2-2; D ambiguous. CDR3 length: 14 amino acids. In germline, CDR1 is KGHSH, CDR2 LQKENI. The germline V and J ends were trimmed by 2 bases and 6 bases, with 10 bases remaining between them. CDR3 in amino acids: CASSPTQWAGELFF. For the CDR3, the DNA is TGTGCCAGCTCACCAACCCAGTGGGCCGGGGAGCTGTTTTTT.

This clonotype was recorded many times. The chain couples TRBV4-3 to TRBJ2-1; D is ambiguous. CDR1 and CDR2 from the germline V gene are LGHNA and YSLEER. The CDR3 runs to 16 residues. Trimming stripped 0 bases from V and 0 bases from J, with 9 bases between. CDR3 sequence (DNA): TGCGCCAGCAGCCAAGAGTGGAGAAGCTCCTACAATGAGCAGTTCTTC. Protein product: CASSQEWRSSYNEQFF.

This chain links TRBV28 with TRBJ1-5, with unresolved D. Trimming pared 3 bases from V and 1 base from J, leaving 10 bases between. The CDR3 has 15 residues. Germline-derived CDR1 and CDR2 are MDHEN and SYDVKM. The CDR3 loop reads CASSFYGRSNQPQHF. The DNA for the CDR3 is TGTGCCAGCAGTTTTTACGGGAGGAGCAATCAGCCCCAGCATTTT.

There are a few counts of this clonotype. The V gene is TRBV20-1, the J gene TRBJ1-5; no clear D gene. The CDR3 extends over 12 amino acids. The V end was cut by 4 bases, the J end by 5 bases, with 9 bases between. Per germline, CDR1 DFQATT and CDR2 SNEGSKA (reference sequence). CDR3 coding DNA: TGCAGTGCTATCGGGGATTATCAGCCCCAGCATTTT. It yields the protein CSAIGDYQPQHF.

Notes on this clonotype: Sequence at one end of the junction differs from germline and may be a read error. V and J are TRBV9 and TRBJ2-3; D might be TRBD1 or TRBD2, each matching 5 bases. In germline, CDR1 is SGDLS, CDR2 YYNGEE. The CDR3 extends over 14 amino acids. The CDR3 loop reads CASSVARGPDTQYF. CDR3 DNA: TGTGCCAGCAGTGTAGCGAGGGGCCCAGATACGCAGTATTTT.

This clonotype was counted at least ten times. V is TRBV2 and J is TRBJ2-1; D tentatively reads TRBD1 or TRBD2 (5 bases each). Germline assignment: CDR1 SNHLY and CDR2 FYNNEI. V dropped 4 bases and J dropped 5 bases, with 12 bases sitting between them. This CDR3 region has 14 residues. CDR3 sequence (DNA): TGTGCCAGCAGTGTTGGGGGTAGGGACAATGAGCAGTTCTTC. Translating gives CASSVGGRDNEQFF. The whole variable domain, filled in from reference TRBV2 and TRBJ2-1, reads EPEVTQTPSHQVTQMGQEVILRCVPISNHLYFYWYRQILGQKVEFLVSFYNNEISEKSEIFDDQFSVERPDGSNFTLKIRSTKLEDSAMYFCASSVGGRDNEQFFGPGTRLTVL.

The chain has TRBV5-8 and TRBJ2-1; 7 nucleotides align to TRBD1. This CDR3 is 16 amino acids long. The germline V gene has CDR1 SGHTS and CDR2 YDEGEE. The V segment lost 9 bases and the J segment 1 base; nucleotides outside the gene matches: 13. CDR3: CANPRYRGRSYNEQFF. DNA of the CDR3: TGTGCCAACCCACGGTACAGGGGTAGATCCTACAATGAGCAGTTCTTC.

This clonotype was seen ten or more times. At one of its ends the junction is not consistent with the germline gene, which may arise from a read error. This rearrangement joins TRBV6-5 to TRBJ2-7, with D unclear. The CDR3 length is 14 residues. The germline gives CDR1 MNHEY, CDR2 SVGAGI. The CDR3 loop reads CASSYSHSSHEQYF. CDR3 DNA sequence: TGTGCCAGCAGTTACTCTCATAGCTCCCACGAGCAGTACTTC.

In its sample, this clonotype was seen many times. This chain connects TRBV7-2 to TRBJ1-1; TRBD1 matches at 8 bases. With V trimmed by 6 bases and J by 7 bases, 10 bases remained unmatched. In germline, CDR1 is SGHTA, CDR2 FQGNSA. The CDR3 covers 14 residues. The CDR3 reads CASRIQGGDFEAFF. Written as DNA, the CDR3 is TGTGCCAGCAGGATACAGGGGGGGGATTTTGAAGCTTTCTTT.

This clonotype was seen at least ten times. The V call is TRBV2, the J call TRBJ1-1; a possible D gene is TRBD1 (6 bases). The germline V and J ends were trimmed by 6 bases and 3 bases, with 17 bases remaining between them. The CDR3 extends over 15 amino acids. Looked up from germline, CDR1 is SNHLY and CDR2 is FYNNEI. The CDR3 protein is CASRQHTGLYTEAFF. CDR3 nucleotides: TGTGCCAGCAGACAACATACAGGGTTGTACACTGAAGCTTTCTTT.

The genes are TRBV19 and TRBJ1-4, with TRBD1 as a possible D gene (6 bases). CDR3 length: 18 amino acids. CDR1 is LNHDA, CDR2 SQIVND, per germline (reference sequence). The V end lost 5 bases, the J end lost 0 bases, and 19 bases lay between the germline ends. The CDR3 loop reads CASSQRQAWGATNEKLFF. In DNA, the CDR3 is TGTGCCAGTAGTCAGCGACAGGCCTGGGGTGCAACTAATGAAAAACTGTTTTTT.

This clonotype has ten or more counts. The chain joins TRBV29-1 to TRBJ2-3; 8 bases match TRBD1. Germline CDR1 is SQVTM and CDR2 is ANQGSEA. The ends lost 0 bases at V and 0 bases at J; junction bases unmatched: 11. This CDR3 region has 18 residues. CDR3 DNA sequence: TGCAGCGTTGAAGATCCCAGGGGGCAGAGGGGTAGCACAGATACGCAGTATTTT. Amino acids: CSVEDPRGQRGSTDTQYF.

This clonotype was counted at least ten times. The V and J genes are TRBV6-1 and TRBJ2-7, with 11 bases aligning to TRBD1. CDR3 size: 15 residues. Germline-derived CDR1 and CDR2 are MNHNS and SASEGT. V was clipped by 6 bases and J by 6 bases; unmatched bases: 10. Written as DNA, the CDR3 is TGTGCCAGCAGCTTGGGGACAGGGGGGAAGGGCGAGCAGTACTTC. Protein sequence: CASSLGTGGKGEQYF.

This clonotype was counted only a few times. The chain combines TRBV29-1 with TRBJ2-1, with TRBD1 as a possible D gene (5 bases). CDR3 length: 15 amino acids. Germline lookup yields CDR1 SQVTM and CDR2 ANQGSEA. V was trimmed by 2 bases and J by 5 bases, leaving 16 bases between them. The CDR3 region is CSVEYRWGLDNEQFF. CDR3 DNA: TGCAGCGTTGAATACCGGTGGGGCCTTGACAATGAGCAGTTCTTC.

The CDR3 nucleotides are TGTGCCAGCAGTTCCCGAGAAGGGACAGCTAACAATGAGCAGTTCTTC. This sequence encodes CASSSREGTANNEQFF. The chain joins TRBV6-5 to TRBJ2-1, with 7 nucleotides matching TRBD1. V was pared by 4 bases and J by 5 bases, with 11 bases of the junction left unmatched. The CDR3 covers 16 residues. CDR1 and CDR2 from the germline V gene are MNHEY and SVGAGI.

The genes are TRBV5-8 and TRBJ2-7, with 10 nucleotides matching TRBD1. The J segment lost 2 bases and the V segment lost 4 bases, leaving 9 bases of the junction unmatched. This CDR3 comprises 16 residues. Germline V gene data show CDR1 as SGHTS and CDR2 as YDEGEE. CDR3 nucleotide sequence: TGTGCCAGCAGCCTCCGGGTAGGGACAGGGGCCTACGAGCAGTACTTC. Amino acid sequence: CASSLRVGTGAYEQYF.

This clonotype was found many times. This chain links TRBV18 with TRBJ2-2, with a tentative D call TRBD2 (6 bases). Germline V gene data show CDR1 as KGHSH and CDR2 as LQKENI. V shed 3 bases and J shed 1 base, with 12 bases lying between them. This CDR3 is built from 16 residues. CDR3 DNA sequence: TGTGCCAGCTCACCTGCGGGGCAGGGGAACACCGGGGAGCTGTTTTTT. Translation: CASSPAGQGNTGELFF.

In this sample, this clonotype turned up a few times. The chain couples TRBV10-3 to TRBJ1-1; no reliable D call. Trimming pared 3 bases from V and 0 bases from J, leaving 8 bases between. Germline CDR1 ENHRY, CDR2 SYGVKD. This CDR3 is 14 amino acids long. The CDR3 DNA is TGTGCCATCAGTGAAACCAGGATGAACACTGAAGCTTTCTTT. It specifies CAISETRMNTEAFF.

This clonotype appeared many times. The CDR3 reads CASSPAVIKPQHF. As DNA, the CDR3 is TGTGCCAGCTCACCGGCAGTTATAAAGCCCCAGCATTTT. The chain is built from TRBV18 and TRBJ1-5; D unresolved. CDR1 KGHSH and CDR2 LQKENI come from the germline V gene. V lost 3 bases and J lost 8, with 11 bases in between. The CDR3 consists of 13 residues.

In this sample, this clonotype turned up many times. V is TRBV30 and J is TRBJ2-7, with TRBD1 as a possible D gene (5 bases). Germline V lookup: CDR1 GTSNPN, CDR2 SVGIG (reference sequence). V dropped 3 bases and J dropped 1 base, with 19 bases sitting between them. The CDR3 covers 16 residues. CDR3 bases: TGTGCCTGGAGCGAACCCCGACAGAGAAGATCCTACGAGCAGTACTTC. This encodes CAWSEPRQRRSYEQYF.